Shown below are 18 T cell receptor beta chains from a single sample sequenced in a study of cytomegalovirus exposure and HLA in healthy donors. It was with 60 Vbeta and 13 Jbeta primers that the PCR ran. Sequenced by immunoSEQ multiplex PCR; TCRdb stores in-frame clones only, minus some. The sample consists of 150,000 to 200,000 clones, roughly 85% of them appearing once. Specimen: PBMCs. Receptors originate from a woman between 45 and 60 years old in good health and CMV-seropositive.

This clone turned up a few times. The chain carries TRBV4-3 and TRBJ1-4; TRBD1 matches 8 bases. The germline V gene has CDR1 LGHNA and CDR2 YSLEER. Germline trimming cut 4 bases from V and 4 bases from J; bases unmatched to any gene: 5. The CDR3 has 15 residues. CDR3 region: CASSRTGGDNEKLFF. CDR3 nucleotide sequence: TGCGCCAGCAGCCGAACAGGGGGGGATAATGAAAAACTGTTTTTT.

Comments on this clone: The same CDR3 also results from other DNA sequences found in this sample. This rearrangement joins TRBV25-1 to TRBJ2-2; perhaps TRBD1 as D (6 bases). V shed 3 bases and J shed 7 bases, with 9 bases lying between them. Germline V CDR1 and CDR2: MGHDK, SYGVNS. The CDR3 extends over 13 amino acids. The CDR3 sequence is CASSEQGHGELFF. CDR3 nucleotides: TGTGCCAGCAGTGAGCAGGGGCACGGGGAGCTGTTTTTT.

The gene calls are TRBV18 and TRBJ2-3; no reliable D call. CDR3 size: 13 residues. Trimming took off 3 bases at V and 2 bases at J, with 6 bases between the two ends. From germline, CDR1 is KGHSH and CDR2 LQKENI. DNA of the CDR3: TGTGCCAGCTCACCTATTTTCACAGATACGCAGTATTTT. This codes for CASSPIFTDTQYF. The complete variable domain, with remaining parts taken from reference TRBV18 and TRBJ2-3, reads NAGVMQNPRHLVRRRGQEARLRCSPMKGHSHVYWYRQLPEEGLKFMVYLQKENIIDESGMPKERFSAEFPKEGPSILRIQQVVRGDSAAYFCASSPIFTDTQYFGPGTRLTVL.

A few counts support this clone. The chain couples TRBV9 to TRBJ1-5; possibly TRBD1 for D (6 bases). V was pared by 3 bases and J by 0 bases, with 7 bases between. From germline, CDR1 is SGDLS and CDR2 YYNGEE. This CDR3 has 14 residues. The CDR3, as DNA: TGTGCCAGCAGCGCAGGGGCTAGCAATCAGCCCCAGCATTTT. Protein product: CASSAGASNQPQHF.

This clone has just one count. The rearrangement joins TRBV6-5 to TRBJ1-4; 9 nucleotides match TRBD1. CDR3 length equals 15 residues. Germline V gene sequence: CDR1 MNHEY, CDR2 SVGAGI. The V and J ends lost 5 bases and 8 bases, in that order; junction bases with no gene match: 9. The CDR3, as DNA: TGTGCCAGCAGTCCACCGGGACAGGGAGGGGAAAAACTGTTTTTT. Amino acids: CASSPPGQGGEKLFF.

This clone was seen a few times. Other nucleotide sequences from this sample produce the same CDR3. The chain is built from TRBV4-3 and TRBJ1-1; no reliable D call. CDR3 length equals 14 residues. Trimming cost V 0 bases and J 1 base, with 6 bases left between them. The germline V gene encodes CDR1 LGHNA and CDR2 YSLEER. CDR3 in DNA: TGCGCCAGCAGCCAAGAGGGCGCGAACACTGAAGCTTTCTTT. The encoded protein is CASSQEGANTEAFF.

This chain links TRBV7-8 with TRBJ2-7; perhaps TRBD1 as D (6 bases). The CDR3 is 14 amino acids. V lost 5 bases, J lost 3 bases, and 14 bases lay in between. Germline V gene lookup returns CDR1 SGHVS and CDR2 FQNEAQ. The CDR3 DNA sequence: TGTGCCAGCAGCCCAGGGACAAGGGGCTACGAGCAGTACTTC. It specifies CASSPGTRGYEQYF.

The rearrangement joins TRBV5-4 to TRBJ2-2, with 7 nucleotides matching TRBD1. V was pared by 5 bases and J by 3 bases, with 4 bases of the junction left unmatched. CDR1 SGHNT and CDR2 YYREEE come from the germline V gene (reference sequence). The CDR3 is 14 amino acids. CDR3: CASSRDRHTGELFF. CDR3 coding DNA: TGTGCCAGCAGTCGGGACAGACACACCGGGGAGCTGTTTTTT.

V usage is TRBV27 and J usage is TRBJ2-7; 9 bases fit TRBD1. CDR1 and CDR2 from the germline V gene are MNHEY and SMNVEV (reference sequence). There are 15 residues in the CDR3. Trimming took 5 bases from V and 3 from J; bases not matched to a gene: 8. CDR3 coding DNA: TGTGCCAGCAGTCCCGGGGACAGGGTAATCTACGAGCAGTACTTC. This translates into CASSPGDRVIYEQYF.

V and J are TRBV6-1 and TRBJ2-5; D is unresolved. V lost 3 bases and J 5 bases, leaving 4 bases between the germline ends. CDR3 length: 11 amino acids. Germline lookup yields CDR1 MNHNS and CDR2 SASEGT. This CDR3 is CASSERETQYF. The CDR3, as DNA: TGTGCCAGCAGTGAGAGGGAGACCCAGTACTTC.

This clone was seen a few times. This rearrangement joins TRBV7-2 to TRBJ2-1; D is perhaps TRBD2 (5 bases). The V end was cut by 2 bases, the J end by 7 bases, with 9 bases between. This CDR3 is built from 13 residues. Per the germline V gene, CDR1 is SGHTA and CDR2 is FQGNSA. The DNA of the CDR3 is TGTGCCAGCAGCTTATTTCCGGGGAATGAGCAGTTCTTC. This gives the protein CASSLFPGNEQFF.

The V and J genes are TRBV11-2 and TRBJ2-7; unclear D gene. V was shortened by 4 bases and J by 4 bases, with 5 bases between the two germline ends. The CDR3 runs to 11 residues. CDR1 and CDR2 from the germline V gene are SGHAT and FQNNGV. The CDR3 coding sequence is TGTGCCAGCAGCTCAATTTACGAGCAGTACTTC. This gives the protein CASSSIYEQYF.

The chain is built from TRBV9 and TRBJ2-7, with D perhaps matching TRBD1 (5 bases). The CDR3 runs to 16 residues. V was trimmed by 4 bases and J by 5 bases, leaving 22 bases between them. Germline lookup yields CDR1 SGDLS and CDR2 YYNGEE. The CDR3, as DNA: TGTGCCAGCAGCCCGACCCCAGACAGAGAAATCGACGAGCAGTACTTC. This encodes CASSPTPDREIDEQYF.

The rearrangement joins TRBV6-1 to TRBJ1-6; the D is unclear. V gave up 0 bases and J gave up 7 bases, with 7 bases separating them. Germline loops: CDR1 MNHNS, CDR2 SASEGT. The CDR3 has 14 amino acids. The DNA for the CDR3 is TGTGCCAGCAGTGAAGCGAGGATAAATTCACCCCTCCACTTT. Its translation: CASSEARINSPLHF.

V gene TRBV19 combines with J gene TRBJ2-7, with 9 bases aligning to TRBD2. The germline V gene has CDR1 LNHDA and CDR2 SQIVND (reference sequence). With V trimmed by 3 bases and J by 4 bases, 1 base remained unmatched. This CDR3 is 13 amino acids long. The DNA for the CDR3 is TGTGCCAGTAGTATGACTAGCGGATACGAGCAGTACTTC. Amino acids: CASSMTSGYEQYF.

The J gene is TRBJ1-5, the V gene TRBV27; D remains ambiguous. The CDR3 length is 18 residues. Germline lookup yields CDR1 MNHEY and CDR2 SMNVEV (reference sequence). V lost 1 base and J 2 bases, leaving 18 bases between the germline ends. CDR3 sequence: CASSLLAMGGSGNQPQHF. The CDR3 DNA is TGTGCCAGCAGTTTATTAGCAATGGGTGGGTCAGGCAATCAGCCCCAGCATTTT.

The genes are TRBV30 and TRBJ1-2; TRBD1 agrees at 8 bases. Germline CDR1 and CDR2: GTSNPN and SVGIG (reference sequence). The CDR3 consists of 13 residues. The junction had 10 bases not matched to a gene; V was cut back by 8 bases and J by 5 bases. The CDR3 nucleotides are TGTGCCCACCAACCGACAGGGGATTATGGCTACACCTTC. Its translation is CAHQPTGDYGYTF.

CDR3 protein: CASSSSSTGGETQYF. Here the CDR3 DNA reads TGTGCCAGCAGTTCTAGTTCGACAGGCGGAGAGACCCAGTACTTC. The J gene is TRBJ2-5, the V gene TRBV6-5; the D gene is possibly TRBD1 (6 bases). The CDR3 spans 15 residues. The V gene's germline CDR1 is MNHEY and CDR2 SVGAGI. The V gene lost 4 bases and the J gene lost 4 bases, with 16 bases spanning the gap.